This T cell receptor (beta chain) derives from a study of cytomegalovirus exposure and HLA in healthy donors. Regarding the study as a whole: According to a later analysis, most TCR beta chains associated with CMV appeared HLA-restricted. Presence/absence analyses assumed roughly uniform sequencing depth across donors, which may not hold. Per a prior analysis, the majority of TCR beta V segments were productive roughly 90% or roughly 30% of the time.

CDR1 MNHNY and CDR2 SVGAGI come from the germline V gene (reference sequence). The CDR3 sequence is 16 residues long. The J segment lost 0 bases and the V segment lost 2 bases, leaving 5 bases of the junction unmatched. About this clone itself: What it binds is unknown.

Amplification used 60 Vbeta primers and 13 Jbeta primers. Some clones are missing from TCRdb's copy, which holds only in-frame ones; the method was immunoSEQ multiplex PCR. The data hold some 240,000 clones, with 80% to 95% observed a single time. The genes are TRBV6-6 and TRBJ2-3; TRBD2 matches at 7 bases. Sample: PBMCs. The sequence was obtained from a girl aged 2-10 years in good health and CMV-seronegative. CDR3 amino acids: CASSYGRARSTDTQYF. The CDR3 DNA follows: TGTGCCAGCAGTTACGGGAGGGCTAGGAGCACAGATACGCAGTATTTT.